Listed below are T cell receptor beta chains from one sample, sequenced in a study of stem cell transplantation in POMP-related autoinflammatory disease. This table comes from immunoSEQ multiplex PCR, and its TCRdb copy is limited to in-frame clones, with some not included. The table lists thousands of clones, just over 85% of them singletons. The specimen was CD8+ T cells from PBMCs, collected after stem cell transplantation. The receptors derive from a human patient with POMP-related autoinflammation and immune dysregulation (PRAID). The T cells may partly be graft donor cells. Both conserved end residues are part of each CDR3. The D gene is left open where the match is weak. For some rows the clone size is stated as once, few or many, or as a class when expanded; others skip it.

-,TRBV4-1,few,TRBJ1-2,15,TGCGCCAGCAGCCAAGATCGGGACCGGGGCTATGGCTACACCTTC,CASSQDRDRGYGYTF
-,TRBV10-2,-,TRBJ2-2,16,TGCGCCAGCAGTGAGTCCACAGGAGGAAACACCGGGGAGCTGTTTTTT,CASSESTGGNTGELFF
-,TRBV13,-,TRBJ1-1,13,TGTGCCAGCAGGGGGGGTGAGATGACTGAAGCTTTCTTT,CASRGGEMTEAFF
-,TRBV9,-,TRBJ2-3,18,TGTGCCAGCAGCCCGGAGGACTTATTTTCTGTTAGCACAGATACGCAGTATTTT,CASSPEDLFSVSTDTQYF
-,TRBV7-9,-,TRBJ1-5,12,TGTGCCAGCAGCTTAGGGAATCGGCCCCAGCATTTT,CASSLGNRPQHF
-,TRBV3-1/TRBV3-2,-,TRBJ2-1,16,TGTGCCAGCAGCCAAACCGAACCGGGGGCTAAGAATGAGCAGTTCTTC,CASSQTEPGAKNEQFF
-,TRBV7-9,-,TRBJ1-2,13,TGTGCCAGCAGCCTGGGCCTTAACTATGGCTACACCTTC,CASSLGLNYGYTF
-,TRBV27,-,TRBJ1-2,12,TGTGCCAGCAGATTGGGTAACTATGGCTACACCTTC,CASRLGNYGYTF
-,TRBV5-5,-,TRBJ1-3,15,TGTGCCAGCAGCTTGGTACCGGGCTCTGGAAACACCATATATTTT,CASSLVPGSGNTIYF
TRBD2,TRBV7-3,few,TRBJ2-2,16,TGTGCCAGCAGCTTAAACCTAGCGGGAGACACCGGGGAGCTGTTTTTT,CASSLNLAGDTGELFF
-,TRBV7-9,-,TRBJ1-5,14,TGTGCCAGCAGTGAGGGGAATAGCAATCAGCCCCAGCATTTT,CASSEGNSNQPQHF
-,TRBV27,-,TRBJ2-3,14,TGTGCCAGCAGTTTCCTCGCTGGCACAGATACGCAGTATTTT,CASSFLAGTDTQYF
-,TRBV6-1,-,TRBJ1-1,17,TGTGCCAGCAGTGAATTTTTGGGCAACCCAATGAACACTGAAGCTTTCTTT,CASSEFLGNPMNTEAFF
-,TRBV19,-,TRBJ2-7,11,TGTGCCAGTAGTCGGGCAGACGAGCAGTACTTC,CASSRADEQYF
TRBD1,TRBV5-5,-,TRBJ1-2,16,TGTGCCAGCAGCTACTTACGGGACAGGTCTAACTATGGCTACACCTTC,CASSYLRDRSNYGYTF
-,TRBV24-1,few,TRBJ1-1,13,TGTGCCACCAGTGATTCCCGGTACACTGAAGCTTTCTTT,CATSDSRYTEAFF
-,TRBV4-2,-,TRBJ2-3,17,TGTGCCAGCAGCCAAGATGCCTCAGGGTGGGCCACAGATACGCAGTATTTT,CASSQDASGWATDTQYF
-,TRBV7-9,-,TRBJ2-1,12,TGTGCCAGCAGCTTAAACAGTCATGAGCAGTTCTTC,CASSLNSHEQFF
TRBD2,TRBV18,few,TRBJ2-3,16,TGTGCCAGCTCACCCCGGACTAGCGAGTCCACAGATACGCAGTATTTT,CASSPRTSESTDTQYF
-,TRBV6-4,-,TRBJ2-1,13,TGTGCCCGCGGGGTGGACTCCTACAATGAGCAGTTCTTC,CARGVDSYNEQFF
TRBD1,TRBV19,once,TRBJ1-2,17,TGTGCCAGTAGTAGACCGGGACAGGCAAGAGCTAACTATGGCTACACCTTC,CASSRPGQARANYGYTF
-,TRBV27,once,TRBJ1-2,13,TGTGCCAGCCGGGCCGGGGGTGTGTTAGGCTACACCTTC,CASRAGGVLGYTF
-,TRBV6-5,-,TRBJ1-3,15,TGTGCCAGCAGTTACTCGGGGACCTCTGGAAACACCATATATTTT,CASSYSGTSGNTIYF
-,TRBV28,-,TRBJ1-5,16,TGTGCCAGCAGTTTAAGGGAAACAAGAGGCAATCAGCCCCAGCATTTT,CASSLRETRGNQPQHF
TRBD2,TRBV27,-,TRBJ2-1,17,TGTGCCAGCAGTTTAGTGGTGGGGACTAGCACCTACAATGAGCAGTTCTTC,CASSLVVGTSTYNEQFF
TRBD1,TRBV4-1,-,TRBJ2-2,14,TGCGCCAGCAGCACGGGACAGCTAACCGGGGAGCTGTTTTTT,CASSTGQLTGELFF
TRBD2,TRBV7-6,-,TRBJ2-3,16,TGTGCCAGCAGCCTATTGGGGACTAGCTCCACAGATACGCAGTATTTT,CASSLLGTSSTDTQYF
-,TRBV2,-,TRBJ1-2,13,TGTGCCAGCAGTGGGGAGGACAGCTATGGCTACACCTTC,CASSGEDSYGYTF
-,TRBV6-5,once,TRBJ1-6,14,TGTGCCAGCAGTTACCCTCAAAAGGGTTCACCCCTCCACTTT,CASSYPQKGSPLHF
-,TRBV7-9,-,TRBJ1-1,16,TGTGCCAGCAGCTCTGGGGCCGGGGGGCTGAACACTGAAGCTTTCTTT,CASSSGAGGLNTEAFF
TRBD2,TRBV4-1,-,TRBJ2-7,15,TGCGCCAGCAGCCAACAGACTAGCGGGAGCTACGAGCAGTACTTC,CASSQQTSGSYEQYF
TRBD2,TRBV28,-,TRBJ2-7,15,TGTGCCAGCAGTCCTCCGACTAGCGCTGCCTACGAGCAGTACTTC,CASSPPTSAAYEQYF
-,TRBV4-1,-,TRBJ2-7,15,TGCGCCAGCAGCCAAGCTTTTAACCCGACCTACGAGCAGTACTTC,CASSQAFNPTYEQYF
-,TRBV7-3,-,TRBJ2-5,14,TGTGCCAGCAGCTTAACAGCGGATGAAGAGACCCAGTACTTC,CASSLTADEETQYF
-,TRBV12-3/TRBV12-4,-,TRBJ2-7,13,TGTGCCAGCAGCCGGGATGTGGCCGCGGGGCAGTACTTC,CASSRDVAAGQYF
TRBD1,TRBV30,-,TRBJ2-3,15,TGTGCCTGGAGCGGGACAGGCGACCGGGGAGATACGCAGTATTTT,CAWSGTGDRGDTQYF
-,TRBV11-2,-,TRBJ1-2,13,TGTGCCAGCAGCCCTACGATTGAGGGTGGCTACACCTTC,CASSPTIEGGYTF
-,TRBV3-1/TRBV3-2,-,TRBJ1-1,13,TGTGCCAGCAGCCAAGGCCCTAACACTGAAGCTTTCTTT,CASSQGPNTEAFF
-,TRBV9,-,TRBJ1-2,16,TGTGCCAGCAGCGTAGGATCAGGGGATCTCCCCTATGGCTACACCTTC,CASSVGSGDLPYGYTF
-,TRBV6-5,-,TRBJ2-2,16,TGTGCCAGCAGTTACGGATTAGCGAGGAACACCGGGGAGCTGTTTTTT,CASSYGLARNTGELFF
-,TRBV5-6,-,TRBJ2-5,13,TGTGCCAGCAGCTCCAGGGACACCTTAGGGAAAAACTTC,CASSSRDTLGKNF
-,TRBV29-1,-,TRBJ1-2,13,TGCAGCGTTGAAGATACAGATAACTATGGCTACACCTTC,CSVEDTDNYGYTF